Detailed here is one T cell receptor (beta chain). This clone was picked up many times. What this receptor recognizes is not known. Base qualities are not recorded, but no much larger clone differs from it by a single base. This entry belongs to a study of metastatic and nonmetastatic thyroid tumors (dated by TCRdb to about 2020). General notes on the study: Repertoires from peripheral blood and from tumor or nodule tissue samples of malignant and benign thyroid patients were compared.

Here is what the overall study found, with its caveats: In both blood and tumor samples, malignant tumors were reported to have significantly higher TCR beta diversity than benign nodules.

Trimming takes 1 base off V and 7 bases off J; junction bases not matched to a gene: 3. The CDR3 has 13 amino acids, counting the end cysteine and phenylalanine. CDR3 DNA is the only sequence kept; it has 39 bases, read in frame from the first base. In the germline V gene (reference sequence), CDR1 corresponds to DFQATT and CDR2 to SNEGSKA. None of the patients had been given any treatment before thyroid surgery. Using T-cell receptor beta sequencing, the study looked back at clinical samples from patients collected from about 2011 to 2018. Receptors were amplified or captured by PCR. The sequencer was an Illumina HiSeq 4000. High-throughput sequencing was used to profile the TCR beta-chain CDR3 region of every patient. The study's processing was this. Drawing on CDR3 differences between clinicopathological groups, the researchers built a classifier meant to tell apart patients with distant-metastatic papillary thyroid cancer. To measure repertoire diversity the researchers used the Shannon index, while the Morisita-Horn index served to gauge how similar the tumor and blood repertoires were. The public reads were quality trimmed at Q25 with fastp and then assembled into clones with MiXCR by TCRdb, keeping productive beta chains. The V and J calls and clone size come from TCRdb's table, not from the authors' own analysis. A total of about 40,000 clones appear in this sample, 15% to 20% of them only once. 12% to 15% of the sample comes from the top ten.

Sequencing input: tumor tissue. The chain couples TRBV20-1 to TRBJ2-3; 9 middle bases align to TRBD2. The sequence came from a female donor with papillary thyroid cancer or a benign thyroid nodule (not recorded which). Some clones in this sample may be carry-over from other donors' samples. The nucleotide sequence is TGCAGTGCTAGAGGGGCTAGCGGGAATACGCAGTATTTT. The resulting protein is CSARGASGNTQYF.